These 16 T cell receptor beta chains came from one sample sequenced in a study of CD8+CD57+ T cells in acquired aplastic anemia. Genomic DNA provided the template from which TCR beta VDJ and CDR3 profiles were obtained. TCRdb passed the reads through MiXCR, listing each CDR3 protein once. The sample contains around 200,000 distinct CDR3 sequences, over 60% of which appear only once. The sample was sorted CD4+, CD8+, or CD8+CD57+ T cells (not recorded which) from PBMCs. The receptors come from a human donor in good health.

This clonotype was detected a few times. The V and J genes are TRBV2 and TRBJ1-1, with D maybe TRBD1 (5 bases). Trimming removed 2 bases at V and 7 bases at J, with 11 bases between. This CDR3 has 13 residues. The germline V gene encodes CDR1 SNHLY and CDR2 FYNNEI. In DNA, the CDR3 is TGTGCCAGCAGTGAACGGGCAGGGATTGAAGCTTTCTTT. It codes for CASSERAGIEAFF.

V and J are TRBV7-9 and TRBJ2-1; 9 nucleotides agree with TRBD1. There are 16 residues in the CDR3. V trimming: 6 bases; J trimming: 11 bases; junction bases outside the gene matches: 17. CDR1 is SEHNR, CDR2 FQNEAQ, per germline (reference sequence). The CDR3 here is CASSRTGTGFEYKQFF. The CDR3 region has the DNA TGTGCCAGCAGTCGTACCGGGACAGGGTTTGAATATAAGCAGTTCTTC.

This clonotype was detected many times. The chain is built from TRBV29-1 and TRBJ2-5; 8 bases map to TRBD1. The germline V gene encodes CDR1 SQVTM and CDR2 ANQGSEA. The CDR3 covers 11 residues. The V gene end was trimmed by 7 bases and the J gene end by 5 bases; junction bases not matched to a gene: 3. The CDR3 DNA is TGCAGCGACACAGGGGGGGAGACCCAGTACTTC. Its protein is CSDTGGETQYF.

V usage is TRBV20-1 and J usage is TRBJ2-2, with no clear D. This CDR3 spans 12 amino acids. Germline V gene lookup returns CDR1 DFQATT and CDR2 SNEGSKA (reference sequence). V lost 3 bases to trimming and J lost 10 bases, with 12 bases between them. CDR3 sequence: CSARPPDEELFF. Written as DNA, the CDR3 is TGCAGTGCTAGGCCCCCAGATGAGGAGCTGTTTTTT.

This clonotype occurred many times. The V call is TRBV2, the J call TRBJ1-1, with D hard to call. The CDR3 has 15 amino acids. With 2 bases removed from V and 1 base from J, the gap between germline ends came to 11 bases. CDR1 SNHLY and CDR2 FYNNEI come from the germline V gene. CDR3 protein: CASSETREPNTEAFF. The CDR3 DNA follows: TGTGCCAGCAGTGAAACCCGGGAGCCGAACACTGAAGCTTTCTTT.

The gene calls are TRBV15 and TRBJ1-5; D not certain. Germline V gene sequence: CDR1 LNHNV, CDR2 YYDKDF (reference sequence). CDR3 length: 22 residues. Trimming cost V 0 bases and J 4 bases, with 31 bases left between them. This chain's CDR3 is CATSRDLTYRLVTGQRNQPQHF. The CDR3 DNA follows: TGTGCCACCAGCAGAGATCTTACCTACCGATTGGTTACGGGCCAGAGGAATCAGCCCCAGCATTTT.

This clonotype was seen ten or more times. This sequence joins TRBV6-1 and TRBJ2-1, with 8 bases that match TRBD1. The germline V gene encodes CDR1 MNHNS and CDR2 SASEGT. This CDR3 is 17 amino acids long. The V gene end was trimmed by 3 bases and the J gene end by 2 bases; junction bases not matched to a gene: 9. The CDR3 sequence is CASSDGDSGGPYNEQFF. The CDR3 bases are TGTGCCAGCAGTGACGGTGACTCAGGGGGCCCCTACAATGAGCAGTTCTTC.

This chain links TRBV10-3 with TRBJ1-5; no clear D gene. Per germline, CDR1 ENHRY and CDR2 SYGVKD. The CDR3 is 16 residues long. Trimming stripped 3 bases from V and 2 bases from J, with 14 bases between. CDR3 residues: CAISDLEVRGNQPQHF. CDR3 in DNA: TGTGCCATCAGTGACCTCGAGGTAAGGGGCAATCAGCCCCAGCATTTT.

The chain has TRBV20-1 and TRBJ2-3, with TRBD2 matching 8 bases. Germline-derived CDR1 and CDR2 are DFQATT and SNEGSKA (reference sequence). The CDR3 spans 15 residues. Losses at the gene ends were 5 bases for V and 2 bases for J; bases not matched to a gene: 9. CDR3 bases: TGCAGTGCTTCAGCGGGGGCGACCTCCACAGATACGCAGTATTTT. It encodes CSASAGATSTDTQYF.

This clonotype showed up many times. CDR3 bases: TGTGCCAGTAGTGGCCAGGGAGCGTGGGAGACCCAGTACTTC. Its translation is CASSGQGAWETQYF. The chain uses TRBV19 and TRBJ2-5; perhaps D is TRBD1 or TRBD2 (5 bases each). Per germline, CDR1 LNHDA and CDR2 SQIVND (reference sequence). V lost 5 bases and J 5 bases, leaving 15 bases between the germline ends. The CDR3 sequence is 14 residues long.

About this clonotype: The junction departs from the called germline gene at one end, perhaps through a read error. This chain uses TRBV10-3 with TRBJ2-5; D may be TRBD1 (5 bases). This CDR3 is 17 amino acids long. Germline CDR1 ENHRY, CDR2 SYGVKD. In DNA, the CDR3 is TGTGCCAGCAGTCCCCGGGCAGGGCCTAGGGTCACAGATACGCAGTACTTC. Its protein is CASSPRAGPRVTDTQYF.

In this sample, this clonotype turned up once. The V gene is TRBV6-1, the J gene TRBJ2-7; 9 bases line up with TRBD1. The CDR3 totals 14 residues. V lost 6 bases and J lost 5; bases outside the gene matches: 8. In germline, CDR1 is MNHNS, CDR2 SASEGT. For the CDR3, the DNA is TGTGCCAGCAGCCTCTGGACAGGGGCTGACGAGCAGTACTTC. Residues: CASSLWTGADEQYF.

This chain's CDR3 is CASQGSYEQYF. The CDR3 bases are TGTGCCTCCCAGGGTTCCTACGAGCAGTACTTC. The genes are TRBV19 and TRBJ2-7; D perhaps matches TRBD1 (5 bases). This CDR3 has 11 residues. Between the trimmed V and J ends, which lost 11 bases and 1 base, there was a span of 9 bases. CDR1 LNHDA and CDR2 SQIVND come from the germline V gene (reference sequence).

CDR3 sequence: CASSVNKELFF. CDR3 coding DNA: TGTGCCAGCAGTGTTAACAAAGAGCTGTTTTTT. The J gene is TRBJ1-4, the V gene TRBV12-3 or TRBV12-4; no clear D. Trimming removed 5 bases at V and 14 bases at J, with 12 bases between. The length of the CDR3 is 11 residues.

This clonotype was detected many times. The V gene is TRBV6-5, the J gene TRBJ1-2, with 8 bases identical to TRBD1. The V segment lost 7 bases and the J segment 5 bases; nucleotides outside the gene matches: 9. CDR1 is MNHEY, CDR2 SVGAGI, per germline. The CDR3 has 14 residues. The CDR3: CASTPVQGAYGYTF. The CDR3 DNA reads TGTGCCAGCACCCCCGTTCAGGGGGCTTATGGCTACACCTTC.

CDR3 sequence (DNA): TGTGCCAGTATCAACACCGCGAATAACTATGGCTACACCTTC. This gives the protein CASINTANNYGYTF. V and J are TRBV19 and TRBJ1-2; D is undetermined. This CDR3 is 14 amino acids long. The germline CDR1 and CDR2 sequences are LNHDA and SQIVND (reference sequence). The V gene lost 7 bases and the J gene lost 1 base, with 13 bases spanning the gap.